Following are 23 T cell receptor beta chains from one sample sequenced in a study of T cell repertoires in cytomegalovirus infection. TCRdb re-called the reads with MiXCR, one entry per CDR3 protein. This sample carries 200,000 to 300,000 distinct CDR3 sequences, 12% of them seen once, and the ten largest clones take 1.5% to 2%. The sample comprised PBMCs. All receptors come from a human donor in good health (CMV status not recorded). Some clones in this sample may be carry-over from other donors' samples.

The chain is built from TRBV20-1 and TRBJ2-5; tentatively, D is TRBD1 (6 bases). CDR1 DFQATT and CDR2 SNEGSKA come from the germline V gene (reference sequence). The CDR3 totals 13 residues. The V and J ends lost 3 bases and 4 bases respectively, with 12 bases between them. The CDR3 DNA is TGCAGTGCTAGTCAGGGGCGCGCAGAGACCCAGTACTTC. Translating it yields CSASQGRAETQYF.

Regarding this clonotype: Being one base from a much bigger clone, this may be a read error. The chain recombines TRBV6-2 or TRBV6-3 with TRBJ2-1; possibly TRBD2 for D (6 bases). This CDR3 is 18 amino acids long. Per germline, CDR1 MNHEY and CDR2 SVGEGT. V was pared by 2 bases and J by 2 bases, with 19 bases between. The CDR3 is CASSYPSGRAETYNEQFF. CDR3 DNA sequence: TGTGCCAGCAGTTACCCCAGCGGGCGGGCGGAAACCTACAATGAGCAGTTCTTC.

CDR3 sequence: CASSSFGHSYEQYF. As DNA, the CDR3 is TGTGCCAGCAGTTCTTTTGGGCATTCCTACGAGCAGTACTTC. The chain carries TRBV7-9 and TRBJ2-7, with no clear D. Trimming took 6 bases from V and 1 from J, leaving 13 bases between them. From germline, CDR1 is SEHNR and CDR2 FQNEAQ (reference sequence). This CDR3 spans 14 amino acids.

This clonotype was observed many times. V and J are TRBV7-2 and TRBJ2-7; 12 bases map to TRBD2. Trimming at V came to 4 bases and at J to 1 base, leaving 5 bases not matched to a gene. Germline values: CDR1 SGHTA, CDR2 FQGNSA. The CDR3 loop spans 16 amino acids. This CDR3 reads CASSSMTSGGSYEQYF. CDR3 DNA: TGTGCCAGCAGCTCTATGACTAGCGGGGGATCCTACGAGCAGTACTTC.

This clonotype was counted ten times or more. The CDR3 is CASSFKGTTGELFF. CDR3 DNA: TGTGCCAGCAGTTTCAAGGGGACCACCGGGGAGCTGTTTTTT. The V call is TRBV6-6, the J call TRBJ2-2; tentatively, D is TRBD1 or TRBD2 (5 bases each). CDR3 length: 14 amino acids. Germline V gene lookup returns CDR1 MNHNY and CDR2 SVGAGI (reference sequence). V gave up 4 bases and J gave up 4 bases, with 10 bases separating them.

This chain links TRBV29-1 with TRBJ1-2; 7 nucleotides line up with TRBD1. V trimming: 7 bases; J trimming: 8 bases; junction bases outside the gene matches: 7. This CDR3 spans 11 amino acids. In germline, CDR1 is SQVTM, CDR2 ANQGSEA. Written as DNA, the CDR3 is TGCAGCGAGGGGGCAGGGGTCGGCTACACCTTC. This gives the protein CSEGAGVGYTF.

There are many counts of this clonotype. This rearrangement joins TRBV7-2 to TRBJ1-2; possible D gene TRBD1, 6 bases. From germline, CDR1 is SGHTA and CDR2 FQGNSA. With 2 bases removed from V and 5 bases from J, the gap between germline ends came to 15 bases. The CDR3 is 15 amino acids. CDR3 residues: CASSLWGQHDYGYTF. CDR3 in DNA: TGTGCCAGCAGCTTATGGGGGCAGCATGATTATGGCTACACCTTC.

The CDR3 spells CSVAHSNYGYTF. The CDR3 DNA is TGCAGCGTTGCCCACTCTAACTATGGCTACACCTTC. This chain connects TRBV29-1 to TRBJ1-2; D is ambiguous. Looked up from germline, CDR1 is SQVTM and CDR2 is ANQGSEA. This CDR3 is 12 amino acids long. With 4 bases removed from V and 0 bases from J, the gap between germline ends came to 6 bases.

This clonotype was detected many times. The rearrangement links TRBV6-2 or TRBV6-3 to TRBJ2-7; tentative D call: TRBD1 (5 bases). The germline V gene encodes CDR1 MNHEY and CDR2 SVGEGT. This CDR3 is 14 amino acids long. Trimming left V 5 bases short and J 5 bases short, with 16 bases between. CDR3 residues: CASSGAGSWNEQYF. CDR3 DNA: TGTGCCAGCAGTGGAGCAGGGTCGTGGAACGAGCAGTACTTC.

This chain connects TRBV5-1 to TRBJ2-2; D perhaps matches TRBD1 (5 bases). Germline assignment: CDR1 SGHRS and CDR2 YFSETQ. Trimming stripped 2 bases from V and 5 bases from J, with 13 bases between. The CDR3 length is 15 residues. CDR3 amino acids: CASSFSQGRTGELFF. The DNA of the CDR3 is TGCGCCAGCAGCTTCAGCCAGGGAAGGACCGGGGAGCTGTTTTTT.

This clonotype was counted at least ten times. In DNA, the CDR3 is TGTGCCAGCAGCTACTTCAGGATAGGAGCAGATACGCAGTATTTT. Translated: CASSYFRIGADTQYF. The chain is built from TRBV7-2 and TRBJ2-3; D ambiguous. CDR3 size: 15 residues. V was clipped by 4 bases and J by 4 bases, with 15 bases between them. Germline values: CDR1 SGHTA, CDR2 FQGNSA.

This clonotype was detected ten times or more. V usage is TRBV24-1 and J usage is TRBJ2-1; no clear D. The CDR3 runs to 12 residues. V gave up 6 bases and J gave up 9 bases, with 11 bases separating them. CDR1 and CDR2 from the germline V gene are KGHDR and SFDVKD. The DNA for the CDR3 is TGTGCCACCAGTCCTACACCGGGTGAGCAGTTCTTC. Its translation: CATSPTPGEQFF.

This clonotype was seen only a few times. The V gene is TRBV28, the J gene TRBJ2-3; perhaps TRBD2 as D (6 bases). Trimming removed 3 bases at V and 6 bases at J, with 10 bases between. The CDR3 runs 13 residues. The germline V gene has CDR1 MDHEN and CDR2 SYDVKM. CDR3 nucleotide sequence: TGTGCCAGCAGTTTCGGAGGGAGGGATACGCAGTATTTT. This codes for CASSFGGRDTQYF.

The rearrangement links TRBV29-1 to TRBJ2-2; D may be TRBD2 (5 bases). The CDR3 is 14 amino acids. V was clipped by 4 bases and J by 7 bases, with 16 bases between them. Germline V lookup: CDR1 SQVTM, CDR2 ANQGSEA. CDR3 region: CSVGGPRYGGELFF. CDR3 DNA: TGCAGCGTTGGCGGGCCCCGGTATGGCGGGGAGCTGTTTTTT.

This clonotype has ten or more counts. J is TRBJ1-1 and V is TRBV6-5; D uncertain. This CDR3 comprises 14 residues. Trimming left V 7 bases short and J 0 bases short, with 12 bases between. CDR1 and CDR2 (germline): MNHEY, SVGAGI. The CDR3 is CASTLKRVNTEAFF. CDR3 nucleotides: TGTGCCAGCACCCTGAAGAGGGTGAACACTGAAGCTTTCTTT.

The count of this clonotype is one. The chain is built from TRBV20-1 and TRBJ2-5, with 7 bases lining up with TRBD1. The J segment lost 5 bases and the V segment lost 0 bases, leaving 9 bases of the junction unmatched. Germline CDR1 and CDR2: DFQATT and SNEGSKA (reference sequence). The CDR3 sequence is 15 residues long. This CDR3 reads CSARDPAGTVETQYF. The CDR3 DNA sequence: TGCAGTGCTAGAGATCCGGCCGGGACAGTTGAGACCCAGTACTTC.

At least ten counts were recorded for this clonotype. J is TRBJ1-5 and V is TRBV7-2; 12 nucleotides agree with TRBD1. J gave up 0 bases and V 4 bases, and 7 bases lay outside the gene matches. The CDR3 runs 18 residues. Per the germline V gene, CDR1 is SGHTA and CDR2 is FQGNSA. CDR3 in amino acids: CASSSTGTGGRSNQPQHF. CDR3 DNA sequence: TGTGCCAGCAGCTCGACCGGGACAGGGGGCCGTAGCAATCAGCCCCAGCATTTT.

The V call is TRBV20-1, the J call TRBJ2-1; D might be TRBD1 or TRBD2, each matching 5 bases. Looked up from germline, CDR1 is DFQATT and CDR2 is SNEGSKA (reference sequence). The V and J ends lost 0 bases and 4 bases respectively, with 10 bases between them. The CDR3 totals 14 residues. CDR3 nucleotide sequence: TGCAGTGCTAGAGATGGGACGGGTTACAATGAGCAGTTCTTC. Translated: CSARDGTGYNEQFF.

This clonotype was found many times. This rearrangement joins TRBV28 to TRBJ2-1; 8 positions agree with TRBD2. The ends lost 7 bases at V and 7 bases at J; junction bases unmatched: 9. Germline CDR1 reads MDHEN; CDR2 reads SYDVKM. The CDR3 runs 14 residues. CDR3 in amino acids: CASTVGGRSNEQFF. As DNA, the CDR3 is TGTGCCAGCACCGTCGGCGGGAGGTCTAATGAGCAGTTCTTC.

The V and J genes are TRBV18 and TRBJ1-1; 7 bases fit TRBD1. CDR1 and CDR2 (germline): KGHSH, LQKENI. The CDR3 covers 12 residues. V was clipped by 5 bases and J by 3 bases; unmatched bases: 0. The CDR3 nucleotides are TGTGCCAGCTCAACAGGGGACACTGAAGCTTTCTTT. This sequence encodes CASSTGDTEAFF. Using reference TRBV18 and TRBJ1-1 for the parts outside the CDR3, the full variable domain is NAGVMQNPRHLVRRRGQEARLRCSPMKGHSHVYWYRQLPEEGLKFMVYLQKENIIDESGMPKERFSAEFPKEGPSILRIQQVVRGDSAAYFCASSTGDTEAFFGQGTRLTVV.

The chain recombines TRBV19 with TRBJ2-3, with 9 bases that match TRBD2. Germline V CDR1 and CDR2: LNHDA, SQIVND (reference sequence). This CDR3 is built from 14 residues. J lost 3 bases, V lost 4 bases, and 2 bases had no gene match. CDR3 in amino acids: CASSTSGMTDTQYF. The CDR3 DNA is TGTGCCAGTAGTACTAGCGGGATGACAGATACGCAGTATTTT.

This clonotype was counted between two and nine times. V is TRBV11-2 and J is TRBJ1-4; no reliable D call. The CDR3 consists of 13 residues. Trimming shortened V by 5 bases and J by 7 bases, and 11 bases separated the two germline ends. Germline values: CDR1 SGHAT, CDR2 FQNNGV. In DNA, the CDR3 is TGTGCCAGCAGCCCCTTTAGATTTGAAAAACTGTTTTTT. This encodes CASSPFRFEKLFF.

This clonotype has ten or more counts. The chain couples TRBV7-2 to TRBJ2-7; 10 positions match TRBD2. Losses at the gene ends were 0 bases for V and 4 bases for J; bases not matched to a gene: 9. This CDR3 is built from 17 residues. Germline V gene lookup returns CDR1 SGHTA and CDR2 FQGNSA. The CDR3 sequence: CASSLAPSGGAGYEQYF. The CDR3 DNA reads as TGTGCCAGCAGCTTAGCTCCAAGCGGGGGGGCTGGGTACGAGCAGTACTTC. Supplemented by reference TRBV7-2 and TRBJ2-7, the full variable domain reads GAGVSQSPSNKVTEKGKDVELRCDPISGHTALYWYRQSLGQGLEFLIYFQGNSAPDKSGLPSDRFSAERTGGSVSTLTIQRTQQEDSAVYLCASSLAPSGGAGYEQYFGPGTRLTVT.